This T cell receptor (beta chain) was identified during a study of blood T cell repertoires in COVID-19. As for the study in general: COVID-19 samples, acute and convalescent, were from the United States, Italy and Spain. The analysed material was cDNA or gDNA that came from T cells, B-cell-depleted T cells, or PBMCs.

The CDR3 covers 11 residues. CDR1 and CDR2 from the germline V gene are LNHDA and SQIVND (reference sequence). V was cut by 5 bases and J by 5 bases, with 6 bases left in between. In the study's own analysis: Amplification of reference gene primers was used by the study to estimate nucleated cell counts. The data were produced by immunoSEQ multiplex PCR, yet TCRdb's version contains in-frame clones alone and is incomplete. Clone size and V and J calls were adopted from that table, with D and trimming inferred from the DNA. Altogether around 370,000 clones are present, around 91% being singletons, with the ten largest covering about 3.5%.

The material sequenced was peripheral blood. J is TRBJ1-1 and V is TRBV19; D remains unclear. This sequence originates from a woman in her late teens or twenties who had recovered from COVID-19. The CDR3 is CASSWLTEAFF. The CDR3 coding sequence is TGTGCCAGTAGTTGGCTGACTGAAGCTTTCTTT.